This T cell receptor beta chain was identified in a study of blood T cell repertoires in COVID-19. The assay was immunoSEQ multiplex PCR, and TCRdb's table has in-frame clones only and misses some. The repertoire has a few hundred thousand clones, approximately 86% of them found once; the top ten carry 3% to 4%. In its sample, this clone was seen once. The CDR3 sequence is 16 residues long. From germline, CDR1 is SGHVS and CDR2 FQNEAQ. Trimming took 6 bases from V and 0 from J, leaving 15 bases between them. Sample: PBMCs or T cells enriched from blood (not recorded which). This TCR derives from a woman aged 40-49 years with acute COVID-19. The V and J genes are TRBV7-8 and TRBJ2-1; D might be TRBD2 (5 bases). The chain's CDR3 is CASSPPTAGSYNEQFF. CDR3 sequence (DNA): TGTGCCAGCAGTCCCCCTACTGCGGGCTCCTACAATGAGCAGTTCTTC.